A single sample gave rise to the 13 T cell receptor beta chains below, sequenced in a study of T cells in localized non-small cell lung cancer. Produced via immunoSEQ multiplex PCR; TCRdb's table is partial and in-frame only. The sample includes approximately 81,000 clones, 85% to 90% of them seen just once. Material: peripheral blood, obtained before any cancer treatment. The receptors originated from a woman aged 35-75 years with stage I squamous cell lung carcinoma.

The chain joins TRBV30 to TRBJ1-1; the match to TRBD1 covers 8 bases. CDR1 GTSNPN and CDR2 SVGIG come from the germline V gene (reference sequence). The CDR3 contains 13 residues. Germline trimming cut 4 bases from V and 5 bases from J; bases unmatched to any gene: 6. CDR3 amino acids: CAWNYRGWTEAFF. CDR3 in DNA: TGTGCCTGGAATTACAGGGGGTGGACTGAAGCTTTCTTT.

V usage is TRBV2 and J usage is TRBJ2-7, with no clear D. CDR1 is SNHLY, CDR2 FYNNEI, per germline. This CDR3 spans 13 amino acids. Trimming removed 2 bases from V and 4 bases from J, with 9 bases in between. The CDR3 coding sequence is TGTGCCAGCAGTGAATTTAGACTGTACGAGCAGTACTTC. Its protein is CASSEFRLYEQYF.

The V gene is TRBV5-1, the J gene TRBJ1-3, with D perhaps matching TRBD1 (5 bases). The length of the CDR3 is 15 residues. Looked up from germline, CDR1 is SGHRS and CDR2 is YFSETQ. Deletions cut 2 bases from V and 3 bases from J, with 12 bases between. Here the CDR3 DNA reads TGCGCCAGCAGCTTACAAGGGGATTTTGGAAACACCATATATTTT. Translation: CASSLQGDFGNTIYF.

CDR3 nucleotides: TGTGCCATCAGTGAGCGGGGACAGGGGGAATCACCCCTCCACTTT. Translated: CAISERGQGESPLHF. The genes are TRBV10-3 and TRBJ1-6; TRBD1 aligns across 11 bases. The V segment lost 2 bases and the J segment 10 bases; nucleotides outside the gene matches: 4. The CDR3 spans 15 residues. Looked up from germline, CDR1 is ENHRY and CDR2 is SYGVKD.

The CDR3: CASSISMTNEKLFF. CDR3 bases: TGTGCCAGTAGTATTAGTATGACTAATGAAAAACTGTTTTTT. The chain combines TRBV19 with TRBJ1-4; D unresolved. V lost 3 bases and J lost 2, with 7 bases in between. Germline CDR1 reads LNHDA; CDR2 reads SQIVND (reference sequence). This CDR3 comprises 14 residues.

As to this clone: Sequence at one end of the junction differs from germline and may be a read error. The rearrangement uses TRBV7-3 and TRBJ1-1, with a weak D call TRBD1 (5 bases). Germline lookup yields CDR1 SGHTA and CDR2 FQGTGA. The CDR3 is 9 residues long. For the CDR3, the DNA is TGTGCCAGCAGCTTATTGGGGCCCTTT. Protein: CASSLLGPF.

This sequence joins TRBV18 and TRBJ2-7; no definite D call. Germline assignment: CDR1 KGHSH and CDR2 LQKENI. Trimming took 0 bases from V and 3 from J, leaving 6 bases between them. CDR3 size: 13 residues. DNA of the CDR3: TGTGCCAGCTCACCACCGACCTACTACGAGCAGTACTTC. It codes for CASSPPTYYEQYF.

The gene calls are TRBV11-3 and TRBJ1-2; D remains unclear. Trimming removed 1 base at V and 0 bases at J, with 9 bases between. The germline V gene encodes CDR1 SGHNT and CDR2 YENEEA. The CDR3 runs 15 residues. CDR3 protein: CASSLGQVPNYGYTF. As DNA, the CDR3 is TGTGCCAGCAGCTTAGGGCAGGTCCCTAACTATGGCTACACCTTC.

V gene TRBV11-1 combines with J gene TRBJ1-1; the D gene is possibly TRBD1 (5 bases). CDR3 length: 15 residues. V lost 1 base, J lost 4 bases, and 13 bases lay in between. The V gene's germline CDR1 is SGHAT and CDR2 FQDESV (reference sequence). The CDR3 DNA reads TGTGCCAGCAGCTTAGGGGCCGGGGCGGGCACTGAAGCTTTCTTT. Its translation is CASSLGAGAGTEAFF.

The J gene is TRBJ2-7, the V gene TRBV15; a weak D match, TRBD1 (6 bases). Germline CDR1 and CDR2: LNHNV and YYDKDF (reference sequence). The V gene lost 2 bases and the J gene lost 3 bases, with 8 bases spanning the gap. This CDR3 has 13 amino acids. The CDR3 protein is CATSRWDNYEQYF. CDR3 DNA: TGTGCCACCAGCAGATGGGACAACTACGAGCAGTACTTC. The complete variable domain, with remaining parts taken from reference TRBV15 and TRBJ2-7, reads DAMVIQNPRYQVTQFGKPVTLSCSQTLNHNVMYWYQQKSSQAPKLLFHYYDKDFNNEADTPDNFQSRRPNTSFCFLDIRSPGLGDTAMYLCATSRWDNYEQYFGPGTRLTVT.

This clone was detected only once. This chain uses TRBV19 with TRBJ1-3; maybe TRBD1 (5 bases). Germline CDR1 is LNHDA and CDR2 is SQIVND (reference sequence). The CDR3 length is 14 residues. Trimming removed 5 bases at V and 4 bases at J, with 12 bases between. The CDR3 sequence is CASSGGTLGNTIYF. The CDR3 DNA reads TGTGCCAGTAGTGGGGGGACTTTGGGAAACACCATATATTTT.

This chain's CDR3 is CASNSAPSTDTQYF. The CDR3 DNA reads TGTGCCAGCAATTCGGCCCCTAGCACAGATACGCAGTATTTT. The chain combines TRBV5-4 with TRBJ2-3; D is unclear. The germline gives CDR1 SGHNT, CDR2 YYREEE (reference sequence). Deletions cut 6 bases from V and 0 bases from J, with 11 bases between. This CDR3 is built from 14 residues.

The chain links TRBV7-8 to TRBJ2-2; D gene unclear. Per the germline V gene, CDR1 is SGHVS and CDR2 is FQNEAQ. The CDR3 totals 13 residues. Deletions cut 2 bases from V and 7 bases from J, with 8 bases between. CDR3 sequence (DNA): TGTGCCAGCAGCTTACCCGGGCGCGGGGAGCTGTTTTTT. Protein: CASSLPGRGELFF.